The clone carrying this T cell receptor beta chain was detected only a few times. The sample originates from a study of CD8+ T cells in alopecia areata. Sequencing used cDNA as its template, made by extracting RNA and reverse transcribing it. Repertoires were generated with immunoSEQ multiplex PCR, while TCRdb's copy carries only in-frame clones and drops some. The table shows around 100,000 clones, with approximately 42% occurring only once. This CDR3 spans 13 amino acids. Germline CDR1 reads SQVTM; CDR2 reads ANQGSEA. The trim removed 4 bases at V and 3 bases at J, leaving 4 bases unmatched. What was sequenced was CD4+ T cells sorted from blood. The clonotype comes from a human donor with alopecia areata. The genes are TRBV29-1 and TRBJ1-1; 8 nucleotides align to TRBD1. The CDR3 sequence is CSVVRTGYTEAFF. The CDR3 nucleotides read TGCAGCGTTGTACGGACAGGGTACACTGAAGCTTTCTTT.